This T cell receptor beta chain was profiled in a study of CD8+CD57+ T cells in acquired aplastic anemia. Patients selected for sequencing had displayed CD8+CD57+ cell expansion by flow cytometry. The CDR3 consists of 15 residues. Per germline, CDR1 SGHRS and CDR2 YFSETQ. V was clipped by 2 bases and J by 2 bases; unmatched bases: 5. This clonotype was detected many times. Antigen unknown. Genomic DNA constituted the template upon which TCR beta VDJ and CDR3 profiling was performed. TCRdb re-analysed the reads in MiXCR, keeping a single row per CDR3 protein. The sample has roughly 240,000 distinct CDR3 sequences, 45% to 50% seen once. Study-wide results and caveats: Patients shared around 30 CD8+ CDR3 sequences with controls.

The clonotype comes from a human donor with aplastic anemia. V and J are TRBV5-1 and TRBJ2-5, with TRBD2 matching over 8 bases. Sequences were obtained from sorted CD4+, CD8+, or CD8+CD57+ T cells (not recorded which) from PBMCs. The CDR3 DNA is TGCGCCAGCAGCTTTCCAGCGGGAGCACAAGAGACCCAGTACTTC. Translation: CASSFPAGAQETQYF.